The 15 T cell receptor beta chains in this list originate from one sample, sequenced in a study of blood T cell repertoires in COVID-19. The data were produced by immunoSEQ multiplex PCR, yet TCRdb's version contains in-frame clones alone and is incomplete. Of 410,000 or so clones in the sample, roughly 90% were seen once. The sample was peripheral blood. The source of these receptors is a woman aged 30 to 39 with active or convalescent COVID-19.

This rearrangement joins TRBV5-1 to TRBJ2-1, with 10 bases identical to TRBD1. Per germline, CDR1 SGHRS and CDR2 YFSETQ. This CDR3 has 14 amino acids. J was trimmed by 7 bases and V by 2 bases; bases with no gene match: 3. In DNA form, the CDR3 reads TGCGCCAGCAGCTTCCGGGACAGGGGTAATGAGCAGTTCTTC. It specifies CASSFRDRGNEQFF.

The chain is built from TRBV3-1 (or the pseudogene TRBV3-2) and TRBJ2-5; 7 bases are shared with TRBD1. Germline CDR1 LGHDT, CDR2 YNNKEL (reference sequence). Unmatched junction bases numbered 7, after V lost 1 base and J lost 5 bases. The CDR3 consists of 15 residues. DNA for the CDR3: TGTGCCAGCAGCCAAGGAACAGGGGTATGGGAGACCCAGTACTTC. Amino acids: CASSQGTGVWETQYF.

The chain has TRBV5-4 and TRBJ2-1; a weak D match, TRBD2 (6 bases). The germline V gene encodes CDR1 SGHNT and CDR2 YYREEE (reference sequence). With 4 bases removed from V and 6 bases from J, the gap between germline ends came to 17 bases. CDR3 size: 15 residues. CDR3 residues: CASSLSSATSNEQFF. The CDR3 nucleotides are TGTGCCAGCAGCCTCTCTAGCGCAACAAGCAATGAGCAGTTCTTC.

The chain is built from TRBV5-1 and TRBJ1-2, with a weak D call TRBD1 (6 bases). V lost 0 bases and J lost 2, with 14 bases in between. Germline CDR1 is SGHRS and CDR2 is YFSETQ. CDR3 length: 16 residues. The CDR3 DNA sequence: TGCGCCAGCAGCTTGGACAATTTCGGACAGAACTATGGCTACACCTTC. Its protein is CASSLDNFGQNYGYTF.

The V and J genes are TRBV15 and TRBJ1-5; 8 bases fit TRBD1. The V gene's germline CDR1 is LNHNV and CDR2 YYDKDF (reference sequence). V was pared by 6 bases and J by 3 bases, with 13 bases of the junction left unmatched. There are 17 residues in the CDR3. The CDR3 DNA sequence: TGTGCCACCAGTCCCAGGCGACAGGGGACGGTCAATCAGCCCCAGCATTTT. This sequence encodes CATSPRRQGTVNQPQHF.

This rearrangement joins TRBV9 to TRBJ1-2; D perhaps matches TRBD1 (5 bases). The CDR3 has 16 amino acids. Per germline, CDR1 SGDLS and CDR2 YYNGEE. V lost 4 bases, J lost 6 bases, and 22 bases lay in between. In DNA, the CDR3 is TGTGCCAGCAGCTACTACACCGGGACTCCTAAGGATGGCTACACCTTC. Residues: CASSYYTGTPKDGYTF.

The CDR3 spells CASADRAWEQYF. CDR3 in DNA: TGTGCCAGTGCGGACAGGGCTTGGGAGCAGTACTTC. The chain employs TRBV28 and TRBJ2-7; 8 bases line up with TRBD1. V trimming: 9 bases; J trimming: 7 bases; junction bases outside the gene matches: 8. The germline V gene has CDR1 MDHEN and CDR2 SYDVKM. This CDR3 contains 12 residues.

In DNA form, the CDR3 reads TGTGCCAGTAGATCCCTCGGACTAGCGAAATACACAGATACGCAGTATTTT. It codes for CASRSLGLAKYTDTQYF. The chain carries TRBV19 and TRBJ2-3; 9 bases are a match to TRBD2. The CDR3 has 17 residues. The J segment lost 2 bases and the V segment lost 6 bases, leaving 12 bases of the junction unmatched. Germline loops: CDR1 LNHDA, CDR2 SQIVND (reference sequence).

The chain employs TRBV4-2 and TRBJ1-3; D is perhaps TRBD1 (6 bases). The CDR3 extends over 17 amino acids. V lost 1 base and J lost 4, with 17 bases in between. Germline-derived CDR1 and CDR2 are LGHNA and YNFKEQ. CDR3: CASSQGYGQGIGNTIYF. CDR3 nucleotides: TGTGCCAGCAGCCAAGGATACGGCCAGGGGATCGGAAACACCATATATTTT.

V usage is TRBV4-1 and J usage is TRBJ1-1, with D possibly being TRBD1 (6 bases). CDR3 length equals 14 residues. Looked up from germline, CDR1 is MGHRA and CDR2 is YSYEKL. Trimming removed 1 base at V and 4 bases at J, with 10 bases between. CDR3 nucleotides: TGCGCCAGCAGCCAAGTGGACAGATTCACTGAAGCTTTCTTT. Protein sequence: CASSQVDRFTEAFF.

The chain carries TRBV2 and TRBJ1-1; 7 nucleotides line up with TRBD1. The CDR3 is 18 amino acids. The germline gives CDR1 SNHLY, CDR2 FYNNEI. The J segment lost 3 bases and the V segment lost 4 bases, leaving 17 bases of the junction unmatched. The DNA for the CDR3 is TGTGCCAGCAGTGGGAGACAGGGTTGGTGGGAGACTGACACTGAAGCTTTCTTT. Residues: CASSGRQGWWETDTEAFF. The complete variable domain, with remaining parts taken from reference TRBV2 and TRBJ1-1, reads EPEVTQTPSHQVTQMGQEVILRCVPISNHLYFYWYRQILGQKVEFLVSFYNNEISEKSEIFDDQFSVERPDGSNFTLKIRSTKLEDSAMYFCASSGRQGWWETDTEAFFGQGTRLTVV.

This clone appeared a single time. This chain joins TRBV19 and TRBJ1-1, with D uncertain. The CDR3 runs to 14 residues. Trimming cost V 5 bases and J 1 base, with 11 bases left between them. Looked up from germline, CDR1 is LNHDA and CDR2 is SQIVND (reference sequence). CDR3 protein: CASSSRGENTEAFF. The DNA of the CDR3 is TGTGCCAGTAGTTCCCGGGGAGAGAACACTGAAGCTTTCTTT.

V and J are TRBV7-9 and TRBJ1-3; D may be TRBD1 (6 bases). V lost 5 bases to trimming and J lost 1 base, with 9 bases between them. This CDR3 has 14 amino acids. Per the germline V gene, CDR1 is SEHNR and CDR2 is FQNEAQ (reference sequence). Here the CDR3 reads CASSPRGSGNTIYF. Written as DNA, the CDR3 is TGTGCCAGCAGCCCCAGGGGTTCTGGAAACACCATATATTTT.

This chain joins TRBV27 and TRBJ2-7; D is unresolved. With 6 bases removed from V and 4 bases from J, the gap between germline ends came to 13 bases. The V gene's germline CDR1 is MNHEY and CDR2 SMNVEV (reference sequence). The CDR3 length is 13 residues. CDR3 DNA: TGTGCCAGCAGGATCGGAGATTCGTACGAGCAGTACTTC. It is translated as CASRIGDSYEQYF.

This clone has just a few counts. The DNA is omitted, as the CDR3 cannot be located on it reliably, and the CDR3 follows TCRdb's listing. The V call is TRBV6-5, the J call TRBJ1-2; the table assigns TRBD1, which was not confirmed against the DNA. The CDR3 contains 15 residues when both ends are counted. The germline gives CDR1 MNHEY, CDR2 SVGAGI. CDR3: CASSSSGQGAFGYTF.